This TCR beta chain was sequenced for a study of shared clonotypes between healthy human individuals. At the level of the study: CD4 naive cells filled three plates per donor, CD4 memory three, CD8 naive two and CD8 memory one.

Overall study results and limits: Researchers found naive subsets generally carried larger estimated richness than memory subsets. Only blood underwent sampling, and tissue repertoires likely differ.

Generated by immunoSEQ multiplex PCR, the TCRdb table keeps only in-frame clones and is missing some. The sample holds more than 500,000 clones, approximately 95% seen once. J gave up 5 bases and V 5 bases, and 7 bases lay outside the gene matches. Germline values: CDR1 MNHEY, CDR2 SMNVEV (reference sequence). This CDR3 is built from 15 residues. In regard to this clone: What it binds is not known.

Naive CD8 cells lacked CD45RO, underwent positive selection for CCR7 and left out terminally differentiated effector memory CD45RA+ cells. Participating donors were healthy, HIV-negative adults free of recent acute infections or vaccinations. The receptor's source is a woman aged 30 to 39 in good health. The sequenced sample was naive CD8+ T cells sorted from blood. V is TRBV27 and J is TRBJ2-3; 10 nucleotides match TRBD1. DNA for the CDR3: TGTGCCAGCAGTCCGACAGGGGGCAATGGAGATACGCAGTATTTT. Amino acid sequence: CASSPTGGNGDTQYF.